This T cell receptor (beta chain) was obtained from a study of Ad26.COV2.S vaccination and SARS-CoV-2 variants (dated by TCRdb to the early 2020s). About the study as a whole: Donors in the vaccine arm were drawn from COV1001, a multicentre, randomized, double-blind, placebo-controlled phase I-IIa trial testing Ad26.COV2.S in healthy adults. TCRbeta repertoire sequencing was used to assess the specificity and breadth of SARS-CoV-2-reactive T cell receptors after Ad26.COV2.S vaccination. A total of some 30 samples were included in the TCR-sequenced set, comprising some 20 Ad26.COV2.S vaccine recipients, 5 placebo recipients and 8 SARS-CoV-2 convalescent individuals. Dosing of Ad26.COV2.S was intramuscular, at either 5x10^10 or 1x10^11 viral particles, delivered as one shot or as two shots spaced 56 days apart. Investigators remained blinded to trial group allocation during experiments and outcome assessment. Participants in the trial were split at random into five groups of five each, receiving low-dose or high-dose Ad26.COV2.S once or twice, or else placebo on both occasions.

What the work shows at the level of the full study, not this receptor alone: Substantial breadth of spike-specific CD8+ and CD4+ T cell responses was reported after vaccination. The study was not powered to compare responses between vaccine doses or regimens. Higher spike-specific TCR breadth was observed in Ad26.COV2.S recipients than in placebo recipients (P = 0.0014). Non-spike TCR breadth was comparable between vaccine and placebo recipients, consistent with the vaccine containing only spike. According to the authors, total T cell responses may have been underestimated by the TCR breadth and depth analyses.

The immunoSEQ Assay was the method used to sequence TCRbeta CDR3 regions. After extraction, genomic DNA underwent amplification by bias-controlled multiplex PCR, followed by high-throughput sequencing. In the original analysis: Collapsing and filtering of sequences were performed to quantify the absolute abundance of each unique TCRbeta CDR3 region. Usable DNA was measured by amplifying reference genes present in all nucleated cells, and TCRbeta template counts were normalized to that usable DNA to estimate T cell fraction. Repertoire TCRs were annotated as SARS-CoV-2-specific when V gene, CDR3 amino acid sequence and J gene were exactly matched to a known reactive TCR set. The reference SARS-CoV-2 TCR set was obtained from MIRA and was filtered for enrichment in COVID-19-positive ImmuneCODE repertoires, whereby public or cross-reactive TCRs were removed. Drawing on the MIRA antigens, annotated TCRs were analysed further at the level of specific ORF or position within ORF. Breadth was defined as annotated unique rearrangements over total unique productive rearrangements; depth was the summed frequency of those rearrangements. Two-sided Wilcoxon rank-sum tests were applied when comparing TCR breadth between groups. Held by TCRdb, this immuneACCESS table contains in-frame sequences only and omits some clones. Under half of the omission traces to an unresolved V gene where checked; the cause of the rest is unknown. V and J calls plus clone size are reproduced from that table; the DNA served to infer D and trimming. This sample gives 400,000 to 450,000 clones in total; around 90% of them show up just once. The top ten hold 9% to 15% of the sample.

Points on this clone: Its target antigen remains unknown. There are no base qualities to consult, and no much larger clone falls within one base.

The sample's treatment or condition label, in plain terms: about 20 received Ad26.COV2.S at low or high dose, single or two shots; about 5 received placebo; per-sample allocation not given. For vaccine and placebo recipients, repertoires were sequenced using samples collected on day 63 after the first injection. Between 29 July and 7 August 2020, Cohort 1b enrolled 20 to 30 adults aged 18-55 years at one site in Boston, USA. Ad26.COV2.S consisted of a replication-incompetent adenovirus type 26 vector by which a prefusion-stabilized SARS-CoV-2 spike protein from the original Wuhan strain was expressed. The sequenced sample was peripheral blood, obtained in a trial of Ad26.COV2.S vaccine versus placebo. The TCR comes from a person aged 18-65 years who received the Ad26.COV2.S COVID-19 vaccine or a placebo.

In nucleotide form, the sequence is TGTGCCAGCTCTTATGGGGAGAACACTGAAGCTTTCTTT. This is translated as CASSYGENTEAFF. The chain uses TRBV18 and TRBJ1-1, with an unclear D gene assignment. According to the germline V gene, CDR1 reads KGHSH and CDR2 reads LQKENI. Taken from cysteine to phenylalanine, the CDR3 has 13 residues. Only CDR3 DNA remains: 39 bases, in frame from the first base. Trimming takes 6 bases from V and 1 base from J, and the germline ends sit 9 bases apart.